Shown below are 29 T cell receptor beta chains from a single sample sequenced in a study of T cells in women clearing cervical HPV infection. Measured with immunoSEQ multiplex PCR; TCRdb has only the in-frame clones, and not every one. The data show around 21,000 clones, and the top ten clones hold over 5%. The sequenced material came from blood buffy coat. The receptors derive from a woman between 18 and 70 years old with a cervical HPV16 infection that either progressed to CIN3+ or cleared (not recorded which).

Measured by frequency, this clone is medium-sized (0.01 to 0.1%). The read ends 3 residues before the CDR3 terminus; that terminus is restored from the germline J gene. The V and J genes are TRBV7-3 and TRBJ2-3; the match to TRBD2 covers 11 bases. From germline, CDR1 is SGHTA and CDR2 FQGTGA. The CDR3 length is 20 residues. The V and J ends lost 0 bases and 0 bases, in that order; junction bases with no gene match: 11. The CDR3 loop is CASSLTTSGKTAPSTDTQYF. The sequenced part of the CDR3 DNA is TGTGCCAGCAGCTTAACGACTAGCGGGAAGACGGCCCCTAGCACAGATACG.

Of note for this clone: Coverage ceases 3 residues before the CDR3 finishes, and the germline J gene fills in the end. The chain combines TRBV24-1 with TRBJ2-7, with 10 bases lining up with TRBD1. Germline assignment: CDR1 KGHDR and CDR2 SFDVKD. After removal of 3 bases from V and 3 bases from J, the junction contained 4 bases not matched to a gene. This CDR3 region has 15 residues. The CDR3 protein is CATSDPRTGGYEQYF. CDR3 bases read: TGTGCCACCAGTGATCCCCGGACAGGGGGCTACGAG.

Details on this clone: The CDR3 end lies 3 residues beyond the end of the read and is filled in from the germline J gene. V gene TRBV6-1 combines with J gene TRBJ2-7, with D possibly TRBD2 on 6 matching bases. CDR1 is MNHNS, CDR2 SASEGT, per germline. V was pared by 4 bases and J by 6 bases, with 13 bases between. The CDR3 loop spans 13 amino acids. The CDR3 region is CASSGWRGREQYF. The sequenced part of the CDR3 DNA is TGTGCCAGCAGTGGGTGGAGGGGTCGCGAG.

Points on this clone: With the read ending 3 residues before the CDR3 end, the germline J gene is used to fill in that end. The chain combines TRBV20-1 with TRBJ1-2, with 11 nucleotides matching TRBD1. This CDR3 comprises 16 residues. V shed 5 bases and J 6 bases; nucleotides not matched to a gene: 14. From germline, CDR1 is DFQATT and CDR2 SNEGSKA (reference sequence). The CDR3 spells CSAGQGAGVRSDGYTF. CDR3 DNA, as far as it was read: TGCAGTGCTGGACAGGGGGCGGGAGTAAGGTCGGATGGC.

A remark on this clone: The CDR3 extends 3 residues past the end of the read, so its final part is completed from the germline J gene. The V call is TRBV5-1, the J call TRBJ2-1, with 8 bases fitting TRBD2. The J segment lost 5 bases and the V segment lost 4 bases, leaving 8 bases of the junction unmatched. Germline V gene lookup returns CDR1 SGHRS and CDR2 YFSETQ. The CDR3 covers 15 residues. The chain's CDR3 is CASSPPGTRDNEQFF. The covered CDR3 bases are TGCGCCAGCAGCCCTCCCGGGACTAGAGACAATGAG.

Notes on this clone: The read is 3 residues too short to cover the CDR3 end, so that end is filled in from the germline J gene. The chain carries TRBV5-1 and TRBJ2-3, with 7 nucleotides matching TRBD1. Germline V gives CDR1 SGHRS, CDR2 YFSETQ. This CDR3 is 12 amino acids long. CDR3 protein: CASSPTGDTQYF. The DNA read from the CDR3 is TGCGCCAGCAGCCCTACAGGGGACACG. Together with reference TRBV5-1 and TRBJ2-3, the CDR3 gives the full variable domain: KAGVTQTPRYLIKTRGQQVTLSCSPISGHRSVSWYQQTPGQGLQFLFEYFSETQRNKGNFPGRFSGRQFSNSRSEMNVSTLELGDSALYLCASSPTGDTQYFGPGTRLTVL.

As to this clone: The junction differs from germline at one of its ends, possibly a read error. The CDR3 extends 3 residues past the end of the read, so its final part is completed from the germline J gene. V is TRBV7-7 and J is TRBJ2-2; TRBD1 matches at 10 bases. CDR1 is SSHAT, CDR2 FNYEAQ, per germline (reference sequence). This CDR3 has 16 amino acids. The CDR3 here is CASSLGTGALTGELFF. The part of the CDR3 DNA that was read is TGTGCTAGCAGCTTAGGGACAGGGGCTCTCACCGGGGAG.

The DNA read from the CDR3 is TGCAGCGGACGGACTAGCGGGAGGAACGAG. Translating gives CSGRTSGRNE. In full, the CDR3 reads CSGRTSGRNEQYF. The V and J genes are TRBV29-1 and TRBJ2-7; 14 bases are shared with TRBD2. The read terminates 3 residues ahead of where the CDR3 ends, so the germline J gene completes it. Germline CDR1 SQVTM, CDR2 ANQGSEA. V lost 7 bases, J lost 5 bases, and 4 bases stayed unmatched. The CDR3 is 13 amino acids.

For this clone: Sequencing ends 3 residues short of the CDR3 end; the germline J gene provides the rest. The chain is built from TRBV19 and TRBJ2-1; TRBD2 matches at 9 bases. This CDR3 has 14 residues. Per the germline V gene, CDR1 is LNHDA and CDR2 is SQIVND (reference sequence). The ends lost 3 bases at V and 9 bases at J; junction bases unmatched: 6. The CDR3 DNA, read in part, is TGTGCCAGTAGTATGGCGGGACTAGCTCGTGAG. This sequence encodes CASSMAGLARE. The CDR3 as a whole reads CASSMAGLAREQFF.

The part of the CDR3 DNA that was read is TGCAGTGCTAGTTTCTGGAGCGGGAGAGACGATGAG. It specifies CSASFWSGRDDE. The whole CDR3 protein reads CSASFWSGRDDEQFF. V gene TRBV20-1 combines with J gene TRBJ2-1; TRBD2 aligns across 8 bases. The read ends 3 residues early relative to the CDR3; the germline J gene fills the gap. Looked up from germline, CDR1 is DFQATT and CDR2 is SNEGSKA (reference sequence). Trimming cost V 3 bases and J 8 bases; bases outside gene matches: 12. The CDR3 length is 15 residues.

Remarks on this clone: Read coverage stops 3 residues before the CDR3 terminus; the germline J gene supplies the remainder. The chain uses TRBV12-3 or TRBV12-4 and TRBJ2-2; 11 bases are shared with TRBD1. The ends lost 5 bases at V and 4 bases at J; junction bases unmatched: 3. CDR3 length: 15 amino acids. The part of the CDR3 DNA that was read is TGTGCCAGCAGTCCGGGACAGGGGGGCACCGGGGAG. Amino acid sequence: CASSPGQGGTGE. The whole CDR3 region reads CASSPGQGGTGELFF.

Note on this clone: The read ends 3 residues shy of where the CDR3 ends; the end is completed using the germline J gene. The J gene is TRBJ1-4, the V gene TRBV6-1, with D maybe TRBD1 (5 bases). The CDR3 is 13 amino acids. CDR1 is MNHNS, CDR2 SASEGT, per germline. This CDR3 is CASSEYGQGGLFF. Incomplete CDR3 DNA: TGTGCCAGCAGTGAATACGGTCAGGGCGGA.

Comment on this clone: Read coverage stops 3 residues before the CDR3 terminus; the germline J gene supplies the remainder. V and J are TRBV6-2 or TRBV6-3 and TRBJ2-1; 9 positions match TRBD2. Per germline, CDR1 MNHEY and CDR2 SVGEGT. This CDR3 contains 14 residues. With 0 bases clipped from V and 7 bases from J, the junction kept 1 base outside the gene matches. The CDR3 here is CASSYSTSGNEQFF. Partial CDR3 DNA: TGTGCCAGCAGTTACTCGACTAGCGGAAATGAG.

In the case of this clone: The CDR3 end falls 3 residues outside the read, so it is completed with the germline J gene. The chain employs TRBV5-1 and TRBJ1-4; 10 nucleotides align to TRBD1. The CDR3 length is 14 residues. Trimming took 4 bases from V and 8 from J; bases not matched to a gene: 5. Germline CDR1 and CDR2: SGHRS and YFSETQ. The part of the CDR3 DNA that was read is TGCGCCAGCAGCGATCGACAGGGGGCGGAAAAA. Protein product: CASSDRQGAEK. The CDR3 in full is CASSDRQGAEKLFF.

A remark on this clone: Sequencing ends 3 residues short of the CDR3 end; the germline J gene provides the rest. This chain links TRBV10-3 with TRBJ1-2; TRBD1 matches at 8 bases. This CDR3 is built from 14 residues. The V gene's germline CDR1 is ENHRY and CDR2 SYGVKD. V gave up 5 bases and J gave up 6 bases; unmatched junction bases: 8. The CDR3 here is CAISPQGQGDGYTF. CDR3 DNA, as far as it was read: TGTGCCATCAGTCCCCAAGGACAGGGAGATGGC.

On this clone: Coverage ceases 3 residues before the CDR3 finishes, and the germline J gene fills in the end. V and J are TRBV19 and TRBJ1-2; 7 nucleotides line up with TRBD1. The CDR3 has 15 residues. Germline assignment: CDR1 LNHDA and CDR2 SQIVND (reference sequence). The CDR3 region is CASSRQGGGTDTYTF. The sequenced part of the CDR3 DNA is TGTGCCAGTTCGAGACAGGGAGGAGGAACAGATACC.

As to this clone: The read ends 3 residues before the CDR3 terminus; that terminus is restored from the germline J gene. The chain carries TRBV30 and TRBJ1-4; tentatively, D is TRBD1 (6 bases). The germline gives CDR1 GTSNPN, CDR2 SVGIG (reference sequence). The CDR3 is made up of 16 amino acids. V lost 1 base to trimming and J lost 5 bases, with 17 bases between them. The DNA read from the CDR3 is TGTGCCTGGAGTGCCAGGACCGGGACAAGAAATGAAAAA. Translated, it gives CAWSARTGTRNEK. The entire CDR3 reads CAWSARTGTRNEKLFF.

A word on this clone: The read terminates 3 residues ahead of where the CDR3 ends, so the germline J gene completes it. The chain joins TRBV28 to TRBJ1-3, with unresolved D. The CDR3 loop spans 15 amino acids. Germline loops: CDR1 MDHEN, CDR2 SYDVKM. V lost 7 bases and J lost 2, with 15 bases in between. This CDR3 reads CASTPPIRAGNTIYF. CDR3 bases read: TGTGCCAGCACCCCCCCCATTAGGGCTGGAAACACC.

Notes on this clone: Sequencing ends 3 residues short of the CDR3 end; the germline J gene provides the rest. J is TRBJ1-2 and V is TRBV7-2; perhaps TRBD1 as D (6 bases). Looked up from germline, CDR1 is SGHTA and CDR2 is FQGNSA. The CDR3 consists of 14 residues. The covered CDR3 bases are TGTGCCAGCAGGACCCGGGGGGCCGAAGATACC. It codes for CASRTRGAEDT. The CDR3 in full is CASRTRGAEDTYTF. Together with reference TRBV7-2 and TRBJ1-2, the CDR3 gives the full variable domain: GAGVSQSPSNKVTEKGKDVELRCDPISGHTALYWYRQSLGQGLEFLIYFQGNSAPDKSGLPSDRFSAERTGGSVSTLTIQRTQQEDSAVYLCASRTRGAEDTYTFGSGTRLTVV.

The DNA read from the CDR3 is TGCAGTGCAACAAATCAGGGGATCAATCAGCCC. It translates to CSATNQGINQP. The full-length CDR3 reads as CSATNQGINQPQHF. This chain links TRBV20-1 with TRBJ1-5; D may be TRBD1 (6 bases). The read terminates 3 residues ahead of where the CDR3 ends, so the germline J gene completes it. Germline-derived CDR1 and CDR2 are DFQATT and SNEGSKA (reference sequence). The CDR3 sequence is 14 residues long. Trimming left V 6 bases short and J 3 bases short, with 15 bases between.

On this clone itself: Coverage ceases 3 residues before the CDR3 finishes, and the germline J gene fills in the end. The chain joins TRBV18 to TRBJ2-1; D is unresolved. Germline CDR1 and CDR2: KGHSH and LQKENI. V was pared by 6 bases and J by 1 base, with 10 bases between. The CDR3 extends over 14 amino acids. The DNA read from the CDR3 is TGTGCCAGCTCCCCAAAGCTGTCCTACAATGAG. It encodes CASSPKLSYNE. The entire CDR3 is CASSPKLSYNEQFF.

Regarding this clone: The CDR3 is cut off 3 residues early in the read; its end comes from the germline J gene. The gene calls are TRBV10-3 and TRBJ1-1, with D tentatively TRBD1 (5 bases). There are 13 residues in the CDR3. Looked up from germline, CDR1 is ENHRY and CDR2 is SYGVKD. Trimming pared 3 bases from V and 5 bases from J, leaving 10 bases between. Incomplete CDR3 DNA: TGTGCCATCAGTGATAGTAGGGGTACTGAA. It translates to CAISDSRGTE. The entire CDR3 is CAISDSRGTEAFF.

CDR3 sequence: CASSDTGTSSDTQYF. CDR3 bases read: TGTGCCAGCAGTGACACCGGGACTAGTTCCGATACG. V is TRBV6-4 and J is TRBJ2-3, with TRBD2 identical over 8 bases. With the read ending 3 residues before the CDR3 end, the germline J gene is used to fill in that end. CDR1 is MRHNA, CDR2 SNTAGT, per germline. V was pared by 2 bases and J by 6 bases, with 7 bases of the junction left unmatched. The CDR3 has 15 amino acids.

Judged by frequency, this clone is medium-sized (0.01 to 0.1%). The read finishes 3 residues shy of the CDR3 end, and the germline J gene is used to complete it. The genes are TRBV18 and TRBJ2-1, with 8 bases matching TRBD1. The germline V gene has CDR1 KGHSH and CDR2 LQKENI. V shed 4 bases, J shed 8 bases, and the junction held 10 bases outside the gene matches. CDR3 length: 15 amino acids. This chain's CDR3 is CASSLKAGGTYEQFF. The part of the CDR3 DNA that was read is TGTGCCAGCTCACTAAAGGCAGGGGGCACCTATGAG. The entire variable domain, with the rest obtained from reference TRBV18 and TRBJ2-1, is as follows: NAGVMQNPRHLVRRRGQEARLRCSPMKGHSHVYWYRQLPEEGLKFMVYLQKENIIDESGMPKERFSAEFPKEGPSILRIQQVVRGDSAAYFCASSLKAGGTYEQFFGPGTRLTVL.

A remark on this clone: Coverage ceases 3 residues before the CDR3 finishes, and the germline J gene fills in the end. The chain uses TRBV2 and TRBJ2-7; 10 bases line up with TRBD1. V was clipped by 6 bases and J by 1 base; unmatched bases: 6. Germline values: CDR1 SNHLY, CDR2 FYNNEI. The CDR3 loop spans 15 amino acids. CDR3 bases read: TGTGCCAGCAGCTCCGACAGGGGGCCATCCTACGAG. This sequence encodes CASSSDRGPSYE. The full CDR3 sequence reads CASSSDRGPSYEQYF.

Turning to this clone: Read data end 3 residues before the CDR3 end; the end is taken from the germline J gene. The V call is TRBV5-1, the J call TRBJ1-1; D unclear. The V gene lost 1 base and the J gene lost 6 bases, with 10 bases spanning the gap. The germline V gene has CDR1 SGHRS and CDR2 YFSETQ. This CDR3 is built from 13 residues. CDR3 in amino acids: CASSLSGRAEAFF. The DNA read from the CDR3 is TGCGCCAGCAGCTTGAGCGGGCGAGCTGAA.

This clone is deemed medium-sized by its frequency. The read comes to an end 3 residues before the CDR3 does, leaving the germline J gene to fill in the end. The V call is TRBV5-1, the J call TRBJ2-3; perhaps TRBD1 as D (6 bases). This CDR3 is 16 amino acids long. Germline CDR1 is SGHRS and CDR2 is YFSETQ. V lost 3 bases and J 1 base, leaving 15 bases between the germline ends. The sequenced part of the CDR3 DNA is TGCGCCAGCAGCTCAACAGGGAATTGGGGCACAGATACG. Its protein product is CASSSTGNWGTDT. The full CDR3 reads CASSSTGNWGTDTQYF.

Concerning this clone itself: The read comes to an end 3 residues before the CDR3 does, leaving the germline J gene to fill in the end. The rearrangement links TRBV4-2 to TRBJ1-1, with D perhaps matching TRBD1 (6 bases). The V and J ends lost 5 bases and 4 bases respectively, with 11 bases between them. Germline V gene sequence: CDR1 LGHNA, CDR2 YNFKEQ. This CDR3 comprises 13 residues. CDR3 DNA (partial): TGTGCCAGCAGCTCGAGGGGGGGCACTGAA. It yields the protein CASSSRGGTE. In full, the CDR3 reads CASSSRGGTEAFF.

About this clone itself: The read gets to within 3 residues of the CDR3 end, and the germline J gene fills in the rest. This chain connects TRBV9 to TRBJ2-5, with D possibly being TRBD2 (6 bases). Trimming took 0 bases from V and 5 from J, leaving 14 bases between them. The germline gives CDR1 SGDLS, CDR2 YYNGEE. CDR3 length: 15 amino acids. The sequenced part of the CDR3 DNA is TGTGCCAGCAGCGTAGGGGCCAGGGAGGTGGAGACC. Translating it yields CASSVGAREVET. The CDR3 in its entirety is CASSVGAREVETQYF. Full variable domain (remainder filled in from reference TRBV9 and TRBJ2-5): DSGVTQTPKHLITATGQRVTLRCSPRSGDLSVYWYQQSLDQGLQFLIQYYNGEERAKGNILERFSAQQFPDLHSELNLSSLELGDSALYFCASSVGAREVETQYFGPGTRLLVL.